The clone carrying this T cell receptor (beta chain) appeared a few times. This entry comes from a study of CD8 T cells in ankylosing spondylitis. TCRdb redid the calling of the 5' RACE reads with MiXCR, one entry per CDR3 protein. This table has approximately 260,000 distinct CDR3 sequences, roughly 18% appearing once. Sequenced sample: blood, either unsorted or a sorted T cell fraction (not recorded which). The source is a male donor with ankylosing spondylitis or in good health (not recorded which).

CDR3 DNA sequence: TGTGCCAGCAGCTTAGGGACTAGCGGGGGGGCTTACAATGAGCAGTTCTTC. Protein sequence: CASSLGTSGGAYNEQFF. This sequence joins TRBV7-9 and TRBJ2-1, with 15 bases that match TRBD2. Looked up from germline, CDR1 is SEHNR and CDR2 is FQNEAQ (reference sequence). The V gene end was trimmed by 1 base and the J gene end by 4 bases; junction bases not matched to a gene: 2. This CDR3 is 17 amino acids long. Full variable domain (outside the CDR3, taken from reference TRBV7-9 and TRBJ2-1): DTGVSQNPRHKITKRGQNVTFRCDPISEHNRLYWYRQTLGQGPEFLTYFQNEAQLEKSRLLSDRFSAERPKGSFSTLEIQRTEQGDSAMYLCASSLGTSGGAYNEQFFGPGTRLTVL.